This entry lists 15 T cell receptor beta chains sequenced from one sample in a study of blood T cell repertoires in COVID-19. TCRdb's table, derived via immunoSEQ multiplex PCR, lists solely in-frame clones and lacks some. The profile shows just under 300,000 clones, around 86% of them singletons. The sample was peripheral blood. Source of these receptors: a man between 65 and 85 years old with acute or convalescent COVID-19.

The V and J genes are TRBV10-2 and TRBJ1-1; no clear D. Germline V CDR1 and CDR2: WSHSY, SAAADI. V gave up 4 bases and J gave up 0 bases, with 6 bases separating them. This CDR3 contains 13 residues. CDR3 sequence (DNA): TGCGCCAGCAGTGGCGGAGTGAACACTGAAGCTTTCTTT. It specifies CASSGGVNTEAFF.

This chain joins TRBV7-2 and TRBJ2-2, with a possible D match to TRBD2 (7 bases). This CDR3 region has 17 residues. Trimming took off 4 bases at V and 5 bases at J, with 20 bases between the two ends. Germline V gene sequence: CDR1 SGHTA, CDR2 FQGNSA. CDR3 region: CASSSLVGRGRTGELFF. The CDR3 DNA reads as TGTGCCAGCAGCTCGCTAGTTGGGCGGGGGCGAACCGGGGAGCTGTTTTTT.

The V call is TRBV28, the J call TRBJ1-5; D possibly corresponds to TRBD1 (6 bases). Germline CDR1 is MDHEN and CDR2 is SYDVKM. V shed 5 bases and J shed 3 bases, with 11 bases lying between them. CDR3 size: 14 residues. The CDR3 DNA follows: TGTGCCAGCAGTCCCAGGGGCTACAATCAGCCCCAGCATTTT. Its protein is CASSPRGYNQPQHF.

The CDR3 DNA reads TGTGCCAGTAGGAGGGATGACTCTGGAAACACCATATATTTT. This translates into CASRRDDSGNTIYF. This chain joins TRBV19 and TRBJ1-3, with unresolved D. CDR3 length equals 14 residues. The V end lost 6 bases, the J end lost 0 bases, and 9 bases lay between the germline ends. Germline CDR1 LNHDA, CDR2 SQIVND (reference sequence). Together with reference TRBV19 and TRBJ1-3, the CDR3 gives the full variable domain: DGGITQSPKYLFRKEGQNVTLSCEQNLNHDAMYWYRQDPGQGLRLIYYSQIVNDFQKGDIAEGYSVSREKKESFPLTVTSAQKNPTAFYLCASRRDDSGNTIYFGEGSWLTVV.

This rearrangement joins TRBV21-1 to TRBJ2-1; the table's D gene call, TRBD2, was not cross checked with the DNA. TRBV21-1 is a documented pseudogene. The CDR3 has 16 amino acids. For the CDR3, the DNA is TGTGCCAGCAGCAATGTGGGCGGGAGGGCCAAGGTAGAGCAGTTCTTC. Protein: CASSNVGGRAKVEQFF.

As concerns this clone: At one end the junction does not follow the germline gene, possibly because of a read error. The genes are TRBV24-1 and TRBJ2-5; D perhaps matches TRBD1 (6 bases). CDR1 and CDR2 (germline): KGHDR, SFDVKD. The CDR3 totals 13 residues. The CDR3 coding sequence is TGTACCACCAGTGATTCAGGGGACGAGACCCAGTACTTC. Protein product: CTTSDSGDETQYF.

V is TRBV3-1 (or the pseudogene TRBV3-2) and J is TRBJ2-5; 13 positions agree with TRBD2. V gave up 6 bases and J gave up 5 bases; unmatched junction bases: 9. CDR3 length equals 16 residues. Germline values: CDR1 LGHDT, CDR2 YNNKEL (reference sequence). The CDR3 loop is CASRPGTSGVAETQYF. The CDR3 DNA reads TGTGCCAGCAGGCCCGGGACTAGCGGGGTGGCGGAGACCCAGTACTTC.

This chain joins TRBV10-3 and TRBJ1-1; D is undetermined. The CDR3 extends over 13 amino acids. Germline loops: CDR1 ENHRY, CDR2 SYGVKD. V was trimmed by 3 bases and J by 1 base, leaving 6 bases between them. CDR3 nucleotides: TGTGCCATCAGTGATGCACAGAACACTGAAGCTTTCTTT. The encoded protein is CAISDAQNTEAFF.

The V call is TRBV6-6, the J call TRBJ1-4, with D possibly TRBD1 on 6 matching bases. CDR1 and CDR2 from the germline V gene are MNHNY and SVGAGI (reference sequence). With 6 bases removed from V and 0 bases from J, the gap between germline ends came to 14 bases. The CDR3 spans 16 residues. CDR3 loop: CASRRGHPTTNEKLFF. The CDR3 DNA reads TGTGCCAGCAGACGGGGACATCCTACAACTAATGAAAAACTGTTTTTT.

V gene TRBV19 combines with J gene TRBJ2-1, with D possibly matching TRBD1 (5 bases). The CDR3 runs to 16 residues. V lost 0 bases, J lost 4 bases, and 13 bases lay in between. Germline V CDR1 and CDR2: LNHDA, SQIVND (reference sequence). CDR3 DNA: TGTGCCAGTAGTATAGATCACAGGCCCCTATACAATGAGCAGTTCTTC. Protein product: CASSIDHRPLYNEQFF.

The gene calls are TRBV25-1 and TRBJ2-5; D perhaps matches TRBD2 (6 bases). This CDR3 has 15 amino acids. Germline loops: CDR1 MGHDK, CDR2 SYGVNS. V shed 3 bases and J shed 1 base, with 12 bases lying between them. The CDR3 DNA reads TGTGCCAGCAGTGAGGCCCCTAGCGTCCAAGAGACCCAGTACTTC. It encodes CASSEAPSVQETQYF.

J is TRBJ2-2 and V is TRBV7-7; 10 bases are a match to TRBD1. Germline CDR1 reads SSHAT; CDR2 reads FNYEAQ (reference sequence). Trimming removed 5 bases from V and 5 bases from J; junction bases left unmatched: 5. The CDR3 length is 15 residues. The CDR3 region has the DNA TGTGCCAGCAGCCCTCGGACAGGGGGGACCGGGGAGCTGTTTTTT. Its translation: CASSPRTGGTGELFF.

The chain joins TRBV5-8 to TRBJ1-5; 7 nucleotides align to TRBD1. The trim removed 5 bases at V and 3 bases at J, leaving 5 bases unmatched. In germline, CDR1 is SGHTS, CDR2 YDEGEE. This CDR3 spans 14 amino acids. The DNA for the CDR3 is TGTGCCAGCAGTAAGGGGACAGTCAATCAGCCCCAGCATTTT. The encoded protein is CASSKGTVNQPQHF. The complete variable domain, with remaining parts taken from reference TRBV5-8 and TRBJ1-5, reads EAGVTQSPTHLIKTRGQQATLRCSPISGHTSVYWYQQALGLGLQFLLWYDEGEERNRGNFPPRFSGRQFPNYSSELNVNALELEDSALYLCASSKGTVNQPQHFGDGTRLSIL.

The chain couples TRBV9 to TRBJ2-7; TRBD2 matches 10 bases. Germline V gives CDR1 SGDLS, CDR2 YYNGEE. Trimming cost V 0 bases and J 3 bases; bases outside gene matches: 3. The CDR3 extends over 15 amino acids. CDR3 nucleotide sequence: TGTGCCAGCAGCGTAGCGGCTAGCGGGAGCTACGAGCAGTACTTC. It yields the protein CASSVAASGSYEQYF.

This chain links TRBV24-1 with TRBJ2-3, with 7 nucleotides matching TRBD1. Looked up from germline, CDR1 is KGHDR and CDR2 is SFDVKD. CDR3 size: 15 residues. The junction had 9 bases not matched to a gene; V was cut back by 2 bases and J by 8 bases. This CDR3 reads CATSDSTGVSRTQYF. CDR3 DNA sequence: TGTGCCACCAGTGATTCTACAGGGGTATCGCGTACGCAGTATTTT.